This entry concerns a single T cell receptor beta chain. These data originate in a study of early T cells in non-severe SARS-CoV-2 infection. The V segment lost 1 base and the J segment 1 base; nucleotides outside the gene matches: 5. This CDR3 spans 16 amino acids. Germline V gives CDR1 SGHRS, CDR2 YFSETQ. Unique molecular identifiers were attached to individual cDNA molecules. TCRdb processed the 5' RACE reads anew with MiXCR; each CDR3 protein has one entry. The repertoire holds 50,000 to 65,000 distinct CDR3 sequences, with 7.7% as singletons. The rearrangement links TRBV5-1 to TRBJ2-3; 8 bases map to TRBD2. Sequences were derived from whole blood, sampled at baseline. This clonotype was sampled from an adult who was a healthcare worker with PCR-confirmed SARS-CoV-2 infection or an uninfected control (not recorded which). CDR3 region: CASSLSPAGGTDTQYF. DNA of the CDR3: TGCGCCAGCAGCTTGTCTCCAGCGGGAGGCACAGATACGCAGTATTTT.